This TCR beta chain was identified in a study of blood T cells in healthy people across ages. Study results and limitations: Older individuals had lower TCR beta diversity per million T cells (the decline was roughly linear). Long-lived donors exceeded aged donors in naive CD4+ cells and diversity. Because donor CMV status was unknown, expanded clonotype changes were possibly confounded.

To note about this clonotype: The antigen is unknown.

Then a second PCR, running about 6 to 12 cycles, was carried out with a sample-barcoded 5' primer and a J-beta primer mix. A single record per CDR3 protein comes from TCRdb applying MiXCR to the 5' RACE reads. The sample consists of about 640,000 distinct CDR3 sequences, under 70% of them appearing once. Looked up from germline, CDR1 is DFQATT and CDR2 is SNEGSKA (reference sequence). CDR3 length equals 13 residues. This chain links TRBV20-1 with TRBJ2-5, with TRBD2 matching 8 bases. Gene TRBJ2-7 matches the end of the DNA better, so the J call may be wrong. The sequence was obtained from a man aged 60 to 69 in good health. Material for sequencing was blood. CDR3 region: CSAATGGAYEQYF. The CDR3 DNA reads as TGCAGTGCCGCTACCGGGGGGGCCTACGAGCAGTACTTC.